The present T cell receptor (beta chain) was sequenced within a study of regulatory T cells in long-lasting Graves disease. Of note for this clonotype: A much larger clone sits a single nucleotide away, making a read error possible.

The CDR3 covers 15 residues. Trimming took 5 bases from V and 6 from J; bases not matched to a gene: 11. CDR1 and CDR2 from the germline V gene are MDHEN and SYDVKM. Noted time point: newly diagnosed GD, antithyroid drugs for less than 3 months. PBMC RNA was the source of the TCR library. CDR3 regions were amplified by Arm-PCR using iRepertoire HTBI primers to build TCR beta libraries. TCRdb passed the multiplex PCR reads through MiXCR, listing each CDR3 protein once. The sample gives about 620,000 distinct CDR3 sequences, under 20% of which show up once; more than 15% is in the top ten. These data also featured in a second study, about T cells in Graves' hyperthyroidism and ophthalmopathy.

The chain uses TRBV28 and TRBJ2-7; 9 bases match TRBD1. The sequences come from peripheral blood mononuclear cells (PBMCs), collected at new diagnosis, from a patient treated with antithyroid drugs. This TCR came from a woman in her twenties or thirties with Graves disease. The CDR3 coding sequence is TGTGCCAGCAGTCCCCGGACAGGGGTTTTATCCGAGCAGTACTTC. Translating it yields CASSPRTGVLSEQYF.